This TCR beta chain was retrieved from a study of human T cells and chemical hapten exposure. TCRdb used MiXCR to reprocess the RACE reads, holding one entry per CDR3 protein. The sample yields over 55,000 distinct CDR3 sequences, over 8.5% seen once. This clonotype occurred many times. Germline CDR1 is SNHLY and CDR2 is FYNNEI. V was shortened by 6 bases and J by 8 bases, with 20 bases between the two germline ends. This CDR3 spans 15 amino acids. Time point reported: patch test 3, about 24 weeks after DPC sensitization. Treatment specified: therapeutic diphenylcyclopropenone sensitization with weekly scalp DPC.

Sequenced material: whole blood, taken in connection with sensitization to the hapten diphenylcyclopropenone (DPC). The rearrangement links TRBV2 to TRBJ2-1, with D perhaps TRBD1 or TRBD2 (5 bases each). This sequence originates from a woman between 45 and 65 years old with alopecia areata. Some clones in this sample may be carry-over from other donors' samples. CDR3 nucleotides: TGTGCCAGCAGCGGGACGAGGGGCGCTGGCTATGAGCAGTTCTTC. Residues: CASSGTRGAGYEQFF.